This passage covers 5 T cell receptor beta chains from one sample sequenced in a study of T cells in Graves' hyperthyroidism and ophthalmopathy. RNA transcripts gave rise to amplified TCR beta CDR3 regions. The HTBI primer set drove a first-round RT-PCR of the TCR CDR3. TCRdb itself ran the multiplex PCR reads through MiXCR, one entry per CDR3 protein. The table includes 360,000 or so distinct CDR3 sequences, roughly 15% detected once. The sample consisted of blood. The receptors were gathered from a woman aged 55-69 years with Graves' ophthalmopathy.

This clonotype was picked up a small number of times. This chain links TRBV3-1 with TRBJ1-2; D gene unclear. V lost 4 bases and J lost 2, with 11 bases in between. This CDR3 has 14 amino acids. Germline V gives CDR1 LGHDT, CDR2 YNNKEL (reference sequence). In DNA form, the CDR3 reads TGTGCCAGCAGCCCGACGTATTCAAACTATGGCTACACCTTC. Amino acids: CASSPTYSNYGYTF.

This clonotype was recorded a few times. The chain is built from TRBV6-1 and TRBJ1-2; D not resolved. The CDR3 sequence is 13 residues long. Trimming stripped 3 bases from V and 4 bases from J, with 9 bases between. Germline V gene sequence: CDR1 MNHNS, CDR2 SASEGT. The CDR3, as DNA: TGTGCCAGCAGTGAGGGTCCAGGCTATGGCTACACCTTC. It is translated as CASSEGPGYGYTF.

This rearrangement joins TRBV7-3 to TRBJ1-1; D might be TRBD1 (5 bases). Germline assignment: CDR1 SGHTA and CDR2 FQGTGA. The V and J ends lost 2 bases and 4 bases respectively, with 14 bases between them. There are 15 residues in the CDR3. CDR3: CASSLGAGLSTEAFF. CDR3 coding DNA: TGTGCCAGCAGCTTAGGAGCAGGGCTGAGCACTGAAGCTTTCTTT.

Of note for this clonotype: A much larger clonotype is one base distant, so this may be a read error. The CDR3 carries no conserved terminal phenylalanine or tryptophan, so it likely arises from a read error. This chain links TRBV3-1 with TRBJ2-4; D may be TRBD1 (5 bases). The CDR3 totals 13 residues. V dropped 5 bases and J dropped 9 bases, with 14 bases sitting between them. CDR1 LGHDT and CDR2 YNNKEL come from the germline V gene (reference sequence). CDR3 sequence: CASSGAGWGIQYL. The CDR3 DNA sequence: TGTGCCAGCAGCGGGGCAGGGTGGGGCATTCAGTACCTC.

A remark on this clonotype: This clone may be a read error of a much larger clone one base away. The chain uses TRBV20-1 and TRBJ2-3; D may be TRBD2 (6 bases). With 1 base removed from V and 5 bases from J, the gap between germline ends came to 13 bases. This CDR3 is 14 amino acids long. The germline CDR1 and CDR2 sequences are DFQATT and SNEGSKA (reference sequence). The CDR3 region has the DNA TGCAGTGCTAGAGTCTACGGGGGTATAGATACGCAGTATTTT. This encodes CSARVYGGIDTQYF.